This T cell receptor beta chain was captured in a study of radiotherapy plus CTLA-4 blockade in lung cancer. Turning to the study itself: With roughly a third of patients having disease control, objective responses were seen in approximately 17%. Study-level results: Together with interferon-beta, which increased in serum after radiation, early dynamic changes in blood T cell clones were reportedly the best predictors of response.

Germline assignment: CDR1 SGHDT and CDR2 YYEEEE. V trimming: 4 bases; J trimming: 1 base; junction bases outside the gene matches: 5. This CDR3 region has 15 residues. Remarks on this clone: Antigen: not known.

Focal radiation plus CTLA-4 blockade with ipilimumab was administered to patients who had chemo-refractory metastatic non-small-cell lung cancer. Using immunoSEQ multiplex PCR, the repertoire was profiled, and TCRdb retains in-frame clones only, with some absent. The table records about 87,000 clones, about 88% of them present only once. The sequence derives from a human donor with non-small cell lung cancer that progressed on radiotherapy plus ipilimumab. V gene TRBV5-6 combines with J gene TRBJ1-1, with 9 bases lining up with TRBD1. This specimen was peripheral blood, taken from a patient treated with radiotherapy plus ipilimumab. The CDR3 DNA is TGTGCCAGCAGCCCCCGGGACAGGGCGAACACTGAAGCTTTCTTT. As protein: CASSPRDRANTEAFF.